This T cell receptor beta chain was captured in a study of neurological immune-mediated disorders. Study conclusions and caveats: HTLV-1-associated myelopathy had the most TCR clonal expansion, and multiple sclerosis had the least, less than healthy controls.

TCRdb reprocessed the 5' RACE reads with MiXCR, giving one entry per CDR3 protein. The data contain over 65,000 distinct CDR3 sequences, 9.4% of them singletons. Germline V CDR1 and CDR2: MGHRA, YSYEKL. This CDR3 contains 16 residues. Trimming shortened V by 6 bases and J by 0 bases, and 17 bases separated the two germline ends. This clonotype was seen at least ten times. The antigen remains undetermined. The sequence came from a man aged 45-65 years in good health. The rearrangement links TRBV4-1 to TRBJ1-1; no definite D call. Sequencing was performed on PBMCs. CDR3 in amino acids: CASSPGPGGMNTEAFF. The CDR3 DNA is TGCGCCAGCAGTCCCGGGCCCGGTGGTATGAACACTGAAGCTTTCTTT.